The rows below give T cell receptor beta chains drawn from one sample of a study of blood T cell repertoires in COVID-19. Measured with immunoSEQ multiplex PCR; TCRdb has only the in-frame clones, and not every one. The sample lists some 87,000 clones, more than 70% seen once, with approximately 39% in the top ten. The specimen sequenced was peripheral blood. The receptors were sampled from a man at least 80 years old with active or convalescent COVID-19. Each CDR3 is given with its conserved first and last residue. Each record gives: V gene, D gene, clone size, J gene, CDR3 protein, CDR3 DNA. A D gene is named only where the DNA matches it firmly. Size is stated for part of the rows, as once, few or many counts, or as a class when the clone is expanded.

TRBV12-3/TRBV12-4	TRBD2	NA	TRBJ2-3	CASERDTDTQYF	TGTGCCAGCGAGCGGGACACAGATACGCAGTATTTT
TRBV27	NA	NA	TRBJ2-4	CASSKGTGSPGINIQYF	TGTGCCAGCAGTAAGGGCACAGGGTCCCCCGGGATAAACATTCAGTACTTC
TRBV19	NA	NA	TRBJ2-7	CASSTPQGTYEQYF	TGTGCCAGTAGCACTCCTCAGGGTACCTACGAGCAGTACTTC
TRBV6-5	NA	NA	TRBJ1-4	CASSYPGGEGKLFF	TGTGCCAGCAGTTACCCCGGAGGGGAGGGAAAACTGTTTTTT
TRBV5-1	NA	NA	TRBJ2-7	CASSLESSGGYEQYF	TGCGCCAGCAGCTTGGAAAGCAGTGGAGGCTACGAGCAGTACTTC
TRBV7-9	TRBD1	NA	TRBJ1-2	CASSLETGVYGYTF	TGTGCCAGCAGCTTAGAGACAGGGGTCTATGGCTACACCTTC
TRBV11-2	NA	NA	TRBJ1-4	CASTQAPLGGFNEKLFF	TGTGCCAGCACCCAGGCCCCCTTGGGGGGTTTTAATGAAAAACTGTTTTTT
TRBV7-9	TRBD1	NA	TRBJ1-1	CASSTTLPGIGQERAFF	TGTGCCAGCAGTACCACCCTTCCGGGGATCGGACAGGAGCGAGCTTTCTTT
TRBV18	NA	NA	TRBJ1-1	CASSPLPEMNTEAFF	TGTGCCAGCTCACCACTGCCGGAGATGAACACTGAAGCTTTCTTT
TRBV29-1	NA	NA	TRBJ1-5	CSVSRGNQPQHF	TGCAGCGTGTCCAGGGGCAATCAGCCCCAGCATTTT
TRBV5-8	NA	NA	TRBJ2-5	CASRVRGAAETQYF	TGTGCCAGCAGGGTTCGGGGGGCCGCGGAGACCCAGTACTTC
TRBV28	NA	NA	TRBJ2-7	CASSLLAAVSYEQYF	TGTGCCAGCAGTTTATTAGCGGCTGTCTCCTACGAGCAGTACTTC
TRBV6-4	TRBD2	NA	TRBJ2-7	CASSDPPKRGWPYEQYF	TGTGCCAGCAGTGACCCCCCCAAGCGGGGTTGGCCCTACGAGCAGTACTTC
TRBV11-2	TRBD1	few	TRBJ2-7	CASSNASGLSGQGLREQYF	TGTGCCAGCAGCAATGCTAGTGGCCTTTCGGGACAGGGCCTCCGCGAGCAGTACTTC
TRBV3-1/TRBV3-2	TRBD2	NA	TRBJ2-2	CASSQDSGGNNGELFF	TGTGCCAGCAGCCAAGACAGCGGGGGGAATAACGGGGAGCTGTTTTTT